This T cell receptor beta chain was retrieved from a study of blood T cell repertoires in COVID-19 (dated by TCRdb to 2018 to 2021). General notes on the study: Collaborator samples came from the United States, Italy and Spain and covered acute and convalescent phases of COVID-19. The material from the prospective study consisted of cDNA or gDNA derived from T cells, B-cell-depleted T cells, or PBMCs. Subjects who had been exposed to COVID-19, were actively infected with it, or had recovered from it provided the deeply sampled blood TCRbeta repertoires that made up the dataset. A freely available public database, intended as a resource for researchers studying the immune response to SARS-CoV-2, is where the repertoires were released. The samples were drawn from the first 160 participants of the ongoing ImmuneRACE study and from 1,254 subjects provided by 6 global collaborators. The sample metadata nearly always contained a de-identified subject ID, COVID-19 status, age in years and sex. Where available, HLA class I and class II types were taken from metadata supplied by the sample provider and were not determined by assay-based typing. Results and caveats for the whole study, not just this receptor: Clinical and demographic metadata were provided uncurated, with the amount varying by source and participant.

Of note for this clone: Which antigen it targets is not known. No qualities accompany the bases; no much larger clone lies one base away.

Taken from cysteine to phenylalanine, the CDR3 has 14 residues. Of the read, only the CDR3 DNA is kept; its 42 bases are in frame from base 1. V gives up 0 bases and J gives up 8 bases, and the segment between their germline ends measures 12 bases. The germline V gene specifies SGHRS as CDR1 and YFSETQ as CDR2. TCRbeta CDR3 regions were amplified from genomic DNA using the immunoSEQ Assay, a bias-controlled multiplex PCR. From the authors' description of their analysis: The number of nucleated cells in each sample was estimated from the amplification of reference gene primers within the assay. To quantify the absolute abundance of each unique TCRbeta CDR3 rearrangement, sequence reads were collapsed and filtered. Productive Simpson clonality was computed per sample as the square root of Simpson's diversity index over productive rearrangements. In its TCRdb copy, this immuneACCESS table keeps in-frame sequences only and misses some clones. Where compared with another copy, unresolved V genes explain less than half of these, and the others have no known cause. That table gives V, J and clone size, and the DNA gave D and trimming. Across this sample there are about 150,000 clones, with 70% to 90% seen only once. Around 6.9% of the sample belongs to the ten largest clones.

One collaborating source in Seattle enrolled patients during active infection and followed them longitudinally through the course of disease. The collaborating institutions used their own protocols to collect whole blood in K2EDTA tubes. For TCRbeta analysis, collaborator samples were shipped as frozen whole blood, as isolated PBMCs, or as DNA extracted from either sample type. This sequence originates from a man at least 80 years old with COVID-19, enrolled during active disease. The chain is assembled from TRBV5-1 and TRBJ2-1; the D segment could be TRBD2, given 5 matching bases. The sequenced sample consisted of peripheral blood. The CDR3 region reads CASSLGTFGDEQFF. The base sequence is TGCGCCAGCAGCTTGGGGACCTTCGGGGATGAGCAGTTCTTC.